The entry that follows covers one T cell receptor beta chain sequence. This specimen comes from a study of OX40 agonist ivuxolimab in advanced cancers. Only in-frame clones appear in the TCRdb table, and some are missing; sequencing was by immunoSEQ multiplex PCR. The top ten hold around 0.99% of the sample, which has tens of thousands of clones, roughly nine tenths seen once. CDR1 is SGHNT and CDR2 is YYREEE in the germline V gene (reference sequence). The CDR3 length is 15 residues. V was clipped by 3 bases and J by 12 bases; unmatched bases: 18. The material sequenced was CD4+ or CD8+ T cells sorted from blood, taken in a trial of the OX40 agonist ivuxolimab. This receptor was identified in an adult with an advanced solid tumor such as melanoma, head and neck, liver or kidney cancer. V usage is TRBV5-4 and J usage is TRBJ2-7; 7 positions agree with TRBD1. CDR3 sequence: CASSSFGELQGRGYF. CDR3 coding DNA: TGTGCCAGCAGCTCATTTGGAGAGCTACAGGGGAGAGGGTACTTC.